The clone carrying this T cell receptor (beta chain) came up a few times. The data are from a study of spatial heterogeneity in lung cancer. About the study: Detected sequences consistently included more beta-chain ones than alpha-chain ones.

One entry per CDR3 protein results from TCRdb running MiXCR on the 5' RACE reads. The sample consists of over 70,000 distinct CDR3 sequences, roughly 9% of them appearing once. Indicated time point: blood at routine non-recurrence follow-up after resection. Sequencing covered unsorted whole RNA taken from tumor, nontumor lung or frozen PBMC. This clonotype originated in a female donor with early-stage non-small cell lung cancer. The material was PBMCs, obtained at follow-up.

The CDR3 here is CASSLGGVDNEQFF. For the CDR3, the DNA is TGTGCCAGCAGCTTAGGGGGGGTAGACAATGAGCAGTTCTTC. The chain joins TRBV11-3 to TRBJ2-1, with D possibly matching TRBD2 (6 bases). V was clipped by 1 base and J by 5 bases, with 9 bases between them. Germline V gene data show CDR1 as SGHNT and CDR2 as YENEEA. CDR3 size: 14 residues.